The present T cell receptor beta chain was sequenced within a study of Graves' ophthalmopathy and Graves' hyperthyroidism. Germline trimming cut 5 bases from V and 8 bases from J; bases unmatched to any gene: 5. This CDR3 contains 12 residues. Only newly diagnosed hyperthyroidism patients aged 18 to 65, with under 2 months' duration, were enrolled. TCR beta CDR3 amplification used RNA transcripts. Second-round multiplex PCR came after a first-round RT-PCR that employed HTBI primers. TCRdb recomputed calls from the multiplex PCR reads with MiXCR, one row per CDR3 protein. The sample yields hundreds of thousands of distinct CDR3 sequences, under 25% seen once. Ten or more counts support this clonotype.

The origin of this receptor is a woman younger than 30 with stable Graves' hyperthyroidism. The material sequenced was peripheral blood. This chain connects TRBV12-3 or TRBV12-4 to TRBJ1-2; TRBD1 agrees at 7 bases. CDR3 nucleotides: TGTGCCAGCAGTACGACAGGGCGCGGCTACACCTTC. This encodes CASSTTGRGYTF.